A single T cell receptor (beta chain) is shown here with its context. What it recognizes is unknown. CDR1 and CDR2 from the germline V gene are SNHLY and FYNNEI. The CDR3 length is 13 residues. Trimming stripped 3 bases from V and 2 bases from J, with 8 bases between. This record belongs to a study of CD8+ T cells in alopecia areata. Study overall: Tofacitinib administration to treated patients was oral, at 5 to 10 mg twice daily. Tofacitinib therapy took 6 to 18 months; 6 months off drug came after. Study findings and constraints: Many expanded lesional clones remained in scalp and blood on tofacitinib.

Sequencing used cDNA as its template, made by extracting RNA and reverse transcribing it. The table came from immunoSEQ multiplex PCR; TCRdb's copy has only in-frame clones and leaves some out. The table has about 120,000 clones, approximately 52% seen once; the top ten hold around 30%. The treatment here: oral pan-JAK inhibitor, 5-10 mg twice daily. This clonotype was sampled from a human donor with alopecia areata. This sequence joins TRBV2 and TRBJ2-7; D unclear. The sample was CD8+ T cells sorted from blood, taken at week 4, from a patient treated with tofacitinib. CDR3 in amino acids: CASSEYAAYEQYF. The CDR3 nucleotides are TGTGCCAGCAGTGAGTACGCGGCCTACGAGCAGTACTTC.